This is a list of T cell receptor beta chains from one sample in a study of T cell responses to AZD1222 COVID-19 vaccine. Method: immunoSEQ multiplex PCR; TCRdb's copy keeps in-frame clones and lacks some. The sample includes more than 85,000 clones, roughly nine tenths of them seen just once. This material consisted of peripheral blood, taken on day 0 of AZD1222 vaccination. The receptors originated from an adult in good health. CDR3s include the opening cysteine and the closing phenylalanine or tryptophan. Fields, in order: clone size, V gene, D gene, J gene, CDR3 DNA, CDR3 protein. A D gene is named only where the DNA matches it firmly. For some rows the clone size is stated as once, few or many, or as a class when expanded; others skip it.

abundance: -
v_gene: TRBV5-6
d_gene: -
j_gene: TRBJ1-4
CDR3nt: TGTGCCAGCAGCTTTGGAATACGGAGCGGGGAAAAACTGTTTTTT
CDR3aa: CASSFGIRSGEKLFF

abundance: -
v_gene: TRBV11-3
d_gene: -
j_gene: TRBJ2-3
CDR3nt: TGTGCCAGCAGCCCGGGCCTCCCTTCAGATACGCAGTATTTT
CDR3aa: CASSPGLPSDTQYF

abundance: -
v_gene: TRBV24-1
d_gene: -
j_gene: TRBJ2-3
CDR3nt: TGTGCCACCAGTGATCCCGCGACAGTCACAGATACGCAGTATTTT
CDR3aa: CATSDPATVTDTQYF

abundance: -
v_gene: TRBV9
d_gene: -
j_gene: TRBJ1-4
CDR3nt: TGTGCCAGCAGCGGACAGGTTGGAGATGAAAAACTGTTTTTT
CDR3aa: CASSGQVGDEKLFF

abundance: -
v_gene: TRBV19
d_gene: -
j_gene: TRBJ2-7
CDR3nt: TGTGCCAGTAGTATGTCGAGCGATTCCTACGAGCAGTACTTC
CDR3aa: CASSMSSDSYEQYF

abundance: -
v_gene: TRBV5-5
d_gene: TRBD2
j_gene: TRBJ2-7
CDR3nt: TGTGCCAGCAGCTGGGAGGGCGGGGGGTTCTACGAGCAGTACTTC
CDR3aa: CASSWEGGGFYEQYF

abundance: once
v_gene: TRBV19
d_gene: TRBD1
j_gene: TRBJ1-5
CDR3nt: TGTGCCAGTAGTATCGGGCCTGGGGCAGGGGGTCAGCCCCAGCATTTT
CDR3aa: CASSIGPGAGGQPQHF

abundance: -
v_gene: TRBV14
d_gene: TRBD1
j_gene: TRBJ1-1
CDR3nt: TGTGCCAGCAGCCTGACAGGGGGGGCTGAAGCTTTCTTT
CDR3aa: CASSLTGGAEAFF

abundance: -
v_gene: TRBV7-3
d_gene: TRBD2
j_gene: TRBJ2-1
CDR3nt: TGTGCCAGCAGCTCCCGACTAGCGAACTACAATGAGCAGTTCTTC
CDR3aa: CASSSRLANYNEQFF

abundance: -
v_gene: TRBV9
d_gene: -
j_gene: TRBJ1-2
CDR3nt: TGTGCCAGCAGCCCCCAGGACAGACTTTGGTATGGCTACACCTTC
CDR3aa: CASSPQDRLWYGYTF

abundance: -
v_gene: TRBV9
d_gene: TRBD1
j_gene: TRBJ1-5
CDR3nt: TGTGCCAGCAGCTACGGACAGGGGGTCAATCAGCCCCAGCATTTT
CDR3aa: CASSYGQGVNQPQHF

abundance: -
v_gene: TRBV10-1
d_gene: -
j_gene: TRBJ2-2
CDR3nt: TGCGCCAGCAGTGGGGGTGGCCCAGAGAACACCGGGGAGCTGTTTTTT
CDR3aa: CASSGGGPENTGELFF

abundance: -
v_gene: TRBV11-2
d_gene: -
j_gene: TRBJ1-5
CDR3nt: TGTGCCAGCAGCTTAGAGGGGAATAGCAATCAGCCCCAGCATTTT
CDR3aa: CASSLEGNSNQPQHF

abundance: once
v_gene: TRBV5-4
d_gene: TRBD1
j_gene: TRBJ1-3
CDR3nt: TGTGCCAGCAGCTTGGCCGCGGGCAGGGGGCCACCCGGAAACACCATATATTTT
CDR3aa: CASSLAAGRGPPGNTIYF

abundance: -
v_gene: TRBV6-5
d_gene: -
j_gene: TRBJ2-1
CDR3nt: TGTGCCAGCAGTCCCGGCGGGGACCTCTACAATGAGCAGTTCTTC
CDR3aa: CASSPGGDLYNEQFF

abundance: -
v_gene: TRBV30
d_gene: -
j_gene: TRBJ2-3
CDR3nt: TGTGCCTGGAGTGTATTCCTGGGGGTGGGTACGCAGTATTTT
CDR3aa: CAWSVFLGVGTQYF

abundance: -
v_gene: TRBV19
d_gene: TRBD1
j_gene: TRBJ1-2
CDR3nt: TGTGCCAGTAGTCGTCAGGGGGCTGGCTACACCTTC
CDR3aa: CASSRQGAGYTF

abundance: -
v_gene: TRBV5-1
d_gene: TRBD1
j_gene: TRBJ1-1
CDR3nt: TGCGCCAGCAGCTTGAACCAGGGGGTGAACACTGAAGCTTTCTTT
CDR3aa: CASSLNQGVNTEAFF

abundance: -
v_gene: TRBV7-8
d_gene: TRBD2
j_gene: TRBJ2-1
CDR3nt: TGTGCCAGCAGCTTAGTCGGGCTAGCGGGGGCCCCTCTCAATGAGCAGTTCTTC
CDR3aa: CASSLVGLAGAPLNEQFF

abundance: -
v_gene: TRBV19
d_gene: -
j_gene: TRBJ1-1
CDR3nt: TGTGCCAGTAGTAGAAGAGGAGACACTGAAGCTTTCTTT
CDR3aa: CASSRRGDTEAFF

abundance: -
v_gene: TRBV5-1
d_gene: -
j_gene: TRBJ2-1
CDR3nt: TGCGCCAGCAGCTTGGAAGGCAGCCTAGTGGATGAGCAGTTCTTC
CDR3aa: CASSLEGSLVDEQFF

abundance: few
v_gene: TRBV2
d_gene: -
j_gene: TRBJ1-4
CDR3nt: TGTGCCGGTGGAAGAGAAACTAATGAAAAACTGTTTTTT
CDR3aa: CAGGRETNEKLFF

abundance: -
v_gene: TRBV11-3
d_gene: -
j_gene: TRBJ1-1
CDR3nt: TGTGCCAGCAGCGGTCCACGGGGAACTGAAGCTTTCTTT
CDR3aa: CASSGPRGTEAFF

abundance: -
v_gene: TRBV6-5
d_gene: -
j_gene: TRBJ1-1
CDR3nt: TGTGCCAGCAGCCAACAAGAGAACACTGAAGCTTTCTTT
CDR3aa: CASSQQENTEAFF

abundance: -
v_gene: TRBV30
d_gene: -
j_gene: TRBJ1-1
CDR3nt: TGTGCCTGGAGTCCGAGAATGAACACTGAAGCTTTCTTT
CDR3aa: CAWSPRMNTEAFF

abundance: -
v_gene: TRBV5-8
d_gene: -
j_gene: TRBJ1-5
CDR3nt: TGTGCCAGCAGCCTACAGGGATATAGCAATCAGCCCCAGCATTTT
CDR3aa: CASSLQGYSNQPQHF

abundance: -
v_gene: TRBV6-1
d_gene: -
j_gene: TRBJ2-4
CDR3nt: TGTGCCAGCAGTGAAAGGCAGGGCGCAGGGGACATTCAGTACTTC
CDR3aa: CASSERQGAGDIQYF